This TCR beta chain was sequenced in a study of post-analysis software for immune sequencing data. Study results and caveats: Higher frequency in patients than in controls was seen for roughly five TRBV segments, with TRBV5-6, TRBV5-1 and TRBV20-1 among them. Normalized Chao1 diversity was significantly lower in multiple sclerosis patients than in controls.

CDR3 size: 16 residues. V was clipped by 0 bases and J by 1 base; unmatched bases: 4. CDR1 is ENHRY and CDR2 is SYGVKD in the germline V gene. Note on this clonotype: Its antigen is not identified.

Unique molecular identifiers tagged the TCR beta cDNA libraries. In TCRdb, the PCR reads were re-called with MiXCR into one record per CDR3 protein. Altogether a few hundred thousand distinct CDR3 sequences are present, less than 40% being singletons, with the ten largest covering about an eighth. Specimen: blood. The receptor's source is a girl between 10 and 17 years old with multiple sclerosis. This chain connects TRBV10-3 to TRBJ2-7; 9 bases are shared with TRBD2. CDR3 sequence: CAISESPTSGSYEQYF. In DNA, the CDR3 is TGTGCCATCAGTGAGTCTCCGACTAGCGGTTCCTACGAGCAGTACTTC.